The following is a T cell receptor (beta chain) sequence with its context. This clone was counted once. It has no known antigen specificity. Base-call qualities are not available, and no considerably larger clone is one nucleotide away. Library preparation was by the immunoSEQ multiplex PCR assay. For the multiplex PCR, a mixture combining 60 forward primers for TCR Vbeta segments and 13 reverse primers for TCR Jbeta segments was used. The CDR3 region of rearranged TCR beta genes was amplified from genomic DNA by a multiplex PCR assay. On the Illumina HiSeq System, the amplified TCR beta libraries were sequenced as 87-base-pair reads. As for the authors' bioinformatics: A later analysis counted tens of millions of unique TCR beta chains across the 600 to 850 repertoires, and about 10 million of these chains were shared by at least two donors. To remove PCR and sequencing errors, raw reads were error-corrected and collapsed into unique sequences using a nearest-neighbor algorithm that merged closely related sequences. Alignment of CDR3 sequences to IMGT reference sequences was used to assign V, D and J gene segments. For a sequence to be retained, a match of at least six nucleotides was required to both a V gene segment and a J gene segment. Rearrangements were called productive when the CDR3 lacked stop codons and stayed in frame with V and J; all others were non-productive. Following IMGT convention, CDR3 was defined as the stretch from the second conserved V-encoded cysteine up to the conserved J-encoded phenylalanine. Sequences without an unambiguous match to a single V gene segment were excluded from the earlier analysis of approximately 560 of the donors. An earlier analysis of a few hundred of the donors called V segments functional above 56.7% productive rearrangements and segregating when the between-donor standard deviation exceeded 5%. To diagnose cytomegalovirus status from the catalog of TCR beta chain sequences, a statistical classification framework was built. V and J gene assignment, in a later analysis, came from comparing TCR nucleotide sequences with IMGT/GENE-DB human TR gene sequences. Using the TCRdist pipeline, a later analysis assigned CDR3 sequences along with most-parsimonious VDJ recombination scenarios. In a later analysis, each TCR beta chain was defined by its CDR3 amino acid sequence together with its V-gene family, and reads lacking a unique V-gene family were excluded. As a way to deal with suspected cross-contamination and a sequencing artifact, a later analysis dropped 640 or so nucleotide sequences that were highly shared and had low generation probability. For each public chain, a later analysis derived a clonal expansion index from normalized ranks of inferred template counts within each repertoire. A later analysis computed generation probabilities with a VDJ recombination model fitted to out-of-frame rearrangements, and checked the results against IGoR. Hypergeometric tests were used in a later analysis to score TCR-TCR, TCR-HLA and TCR-CMV co-occurrence, with a repertoire-size bias correction applied to the TCR pairs. A later analysis estimated false discovery rates by permuting HLA or CMV assignments 20 times. In a later analysis, co-occurring TCRs were grouped with DBSCAN, and TCRdist sequence similarity was added when clustering was performed within HLA-allele-positive subsets. Repertoires with fewer than 30,000 or more than 120,000 public chains were left out of co-occurrence clustering, as were about 5 repertoires with anomalous nucleotide sharing. Imported from immuneACCESS, the table was reduced by TCRdb to in-frame sequences with V and J called. These copies leave out some clones; in studies compared against another copy, an unresolved V gene accounts for under half, and the cause of the remainder is not known. The V and J calls and clone size are taken from that table; D and trimming were inferred from the DNA. In this sample the table shows about 110,000 clones, roughly 82% of which occur a single time. The ten biggest clones cover less than 3% of the sample.

The cohort was made up of several hundred healthy bone marrow donors. Cohort members were all nominally healthy when sampled, although unrecorded immune exposures were likely present. The donor tested CMV seropositive, placing the donor among the 290 or so seropositive members of the cohort. Every donor gave a peripheral blood sample, and the peripheral blood mononuclear cells from that sample were used for TCR beta sequencing. The Qiagen DNeasy Blood Extraction Kit was used to extract genomic DNA from the blood cell samples. These data originate in a study of cytomegalovirus exposure and HLA in healthy donors (dated by TCRdb to 2016 to 2017). General notes on the study: In an earlier analysis of some 550 of the donors, roughly 300 Gb of sequence data and just under 120 million unique TCR beta sequences from 150 million to 200 million T cells were reported. Genome-wide SNP genotypes for about 55% of the roughly 670 donors were used in a later genetic analysis, which treated that subset as a discovery cohort. A separate validation cohort of 90 to 150 different subjects was used in addition to the approximately 640-subject first cohort. An earlier analysis of 587 of the donors used high-throughput TCR beta sequencing to judge whether each TCR beta V gene segment behaved as functional or pseudogenic. Among 300 to 500 genotyped donors of the cohort, an average of around 240,000 unique TCR beta nucleotide sequences was sequenced per donor, of which approximately 19% were non-productive. Every repertoire in the discovery cohort had been generated on one and the same sequencing platform. The study combined high-throughput TCR immunosequencing, statistical association of individual TCRs with disease status, and machine learning to predict cytomegalovirus infection status. A later analysis re-examined previously published TCR beta repertoires from more than 650 donors and added high-resolution HLA genotyping to investigate patterns of TCR occurrence. The study used immunosequencing to profile the T cell repertoires of more than 650 subjects and linked those repertoires to cytomegalovirus serostatus. Donor age, sex, ethnicity and CMV serostatus were collected together with the repertoire data. The study aimed to test whether signatures of past pathogen exposure could be identified by cataloging public T cell receptors. HLA typing included class I and class II loci at four-digit resolution. The genetic ancestry cluster associated with self-reported Caucasian donors included 81% of the roughly 400 genotyped donors. Rather than using new phenotypic data, the later analysis identified candidate immune exposures from TCR beta sequences and from how often those sequences occurred across donors. The number of typed donors differed by locus: about 629-630 for A, B, C, DRB1 and DQB1; 500 to 550 for DQA1; about 600 for DPA1; and around 470 for DPB1. An early release that covered about 600 HLA-typed donors contained approximately 300 gigabases of sequencing data and about 93 million unique TCR sequences. Roughly five DR-DQ haplotypes were handled as single units for association and clustering because linkage in the cohort was strong. Overall study outcomes, separate from this receptor: A later analysis reported that several top co-occurrence clusters appeared linked to parvovirus B19, influenza, CMV and Epstein-Barr virus. Specific HLA alleles were associated with over 15,000 TCR beta sequences at a false discovery rate of 0.05 in a later analysis. Strong co-occurrence of HLA alleles, especially DR and DQ, made assigning TCR associations to individual alleles difficult. In the study, some 160 TCR beta chains were listed as associated with cytomegalovirus. In a later analysis, most CMV-associated TCR beta chains were found to appear HLA-restricted, with HLA associations seemingly driven largely by CMV exposure. Some IMGT-functional V segments, including TRBV6-2 and TRBV6-3, could not be distinguished by the 87-base-pair reads and were therefore excluded. Across donors, most TCR sequences were observed very rarely, whereas some public TCRs were present in many individuals. An association between a missense DCLRE1C variant and V-gene and J-gene trimming of TCR beta chains was found in a later genetic analysis and replicated in an independent cohort. CMV serostatus was the only immune exposure information available for the cohort. A few of the identified cytomegalovirus-associated TCR beta chains were confirmed in vitro to be specific for cytomegalovirus antigens. Broadly in line with IMGT annotations, most TCR beta V segments showed up in productive rearrangements about 87% or about 30% of the time in an earlier analysis of a few hundred of the donors. Presence/absence analyses assumed roughly uniform sequencing depth across donors, an assumption that may not hold. A further reported finding was that TCR beta sequences accurately predicted the HLA-A and HLA-B alleles for most subjects in the first cohort. In a later analysis, TCR association rates were found to vary across HLA loci, with the most associated TCRs seen for DRB1 alleles and the fewest for HLA-C alleles. According to the authors, the approach could potentially be generalized to other disease states and immunological phenotypes. HLA typing was unavailable for some donors at each locus, so association tests used only the typed subset. The classifier was reported to diagnose cytomegalovirus status with high specificity and sensitivity in both the original cohort and the validation cohort. Only TCR beta chains were sequenced in this cohort, and the absence of alpha or paired-chain data limited detectable features. The sequencing pipeline was judged likely to have produced a cluster of highly shared sequence variants as a technical artifact. A later genetic analysis reported fewer N-insertions in productive TCRs among donors in an Asian-associated ancestry cluster than the approximately 700-donor mean. A later analysis found that HLA-associated TCR beta chains were more clonally expanded and had lower generation probabilities than equally common non-associated chains. Linkage disequilibrium might explain the correlated functional status among segregating V segments, but an unknown experimental factor could not be ruled out. About 17 rarely observed V segments, including chromosome 9 orphons, were excluded from the earlier analysis of 550 to 700 of the donors because counts were too low.

The CDR3 sequence holds 14 residues, the cysteine and phenylalanine included. Only CDR3 DNA is held: 42 bases, read in frame from base 1. V and J are trimmed by 4 bases and 5 bases, and the gene matches miss 7 bases of the junction. As encoded in the germline V gene, CDR1 is ENHRY while CDR2 is SYGVKD. This TCR was sampled from a man aged 30 to 39 in good health and CMV-seropositive. The sample taken for sequencing was PBMCs. The chain joins TRBV10-3 to TRBJ2-7, with 8 junctional bases fitting TRBD1. At the DNA level, the sequence is TGTGCCATCAGTGGCCGGACAGGGAGCGACGAGCAGTACTTC. Its translation reads: CAISGRTGSDEQYF.